What follows describes a single T cell receptor (beta chain). As yet, its antigen is unknown. Investigators reverse transcribed all isolated RNA, so they sequenced expressed TCRB transcripts. The method was immunoSEQ multiplex PCR; TCRdb's version includes in-frame clones alone and lacks a portion of them. The repertoire holds a few hundred thousand clones, around 15% seen once, with approximately 0.02% in the top ten. This entry comes from a study of beta chain features in type 1 diabetes. For the study at large: The patient and healthy donor groups were comparable for age, gender and cell yields. Broader study findings: Across patients, naive, central memory and Treg TCRB repertoires exhibited apparently greater similarity than was observed across healthy donors. HLA influence on TCRB rearrangement stayed unresolved here. A pattern of fewer insertions and more deletions at VDJ junctions was seen in type 1 diabetes patients.

The V segment lost 0 bases and the J segment 8 bases; nucleotides outside the gene matches: 1. CDR1 LGHNA and CDR2 YSLEER come from the germline V gene. CDR3 size: 15 residues. This sequence originates from a woman aged 18-29 years in good health. Sequenced sample: naive CD4+ T cells from blood. The chain has TRBV4-3 and TRBJ2-2; 12 positions agree with TRBD2. The CDR3 protein is CASSQDGTSGGELFF. The DNA for the CDR3 is TGCGCCAGCAGCCAAGACGGGACTAGCGGGGGGGAGCTGTTTTTT.